This TCR beta chain is from a study of long-term antiretroviral therapy in people with HIV. The CDR3 is made up of 13 amino acids. The germline V and J ends were trimmed by 7 bases and 1 base, with 10 bases remaining between them. Germline CDR1 is ENHRY and CDR2 is SYGVKD. This was the immunoSEQ v3.0 assay at survey level. Clones were sequenced by immunoSEQ multiplex PCR, and TCRdb holds only the in-frame ones, with some missing. The sample comprises tens of thousands of clones, approximately 93% of which are singletons, and about 4.4% rests with the top ten. Everyone in the study who had HIV was treated in the United States. The samples comprised roughly 0.9-11 million cryopreserved PBMC ahead of DNA extraction.

The sequence was obtained from a man younger than 35 with HIV. V gene TRBV10-3 combines with J gene TRBJ1-1; D perhaps matches TRBD1 (5 bases). The material was unsorted PBMCs, obtained 3.1 years after starting antiretroviral therapy. The CDR3 reads CAIKQGPNTEAFF. In DNA form, the CDR3 reads TGTGCCATCAAGCAGGGTCCGAACACTGAAGCTTTCTTT.